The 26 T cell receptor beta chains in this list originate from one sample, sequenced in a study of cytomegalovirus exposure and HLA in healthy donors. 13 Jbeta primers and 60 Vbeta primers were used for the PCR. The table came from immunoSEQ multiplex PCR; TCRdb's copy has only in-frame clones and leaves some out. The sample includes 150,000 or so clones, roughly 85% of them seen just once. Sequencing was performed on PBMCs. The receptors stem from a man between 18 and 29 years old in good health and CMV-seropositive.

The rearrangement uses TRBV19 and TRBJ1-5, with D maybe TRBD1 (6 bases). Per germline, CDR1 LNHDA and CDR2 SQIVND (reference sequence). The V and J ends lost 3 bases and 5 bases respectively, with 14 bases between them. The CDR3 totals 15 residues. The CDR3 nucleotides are TGTGCCAGTAGTATTGGGAGCAGGGGCGATCAGCCCCAGCATTTT. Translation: CASSIGSRGDQPQHF.

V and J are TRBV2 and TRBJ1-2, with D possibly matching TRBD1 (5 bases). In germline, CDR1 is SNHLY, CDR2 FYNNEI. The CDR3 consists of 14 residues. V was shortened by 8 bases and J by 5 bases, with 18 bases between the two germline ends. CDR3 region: CASLLGQGRYGYTF. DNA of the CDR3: TGTGCCAGCCTCTTAGGGCAGGGAAGGTATGGCTACACCTTC.

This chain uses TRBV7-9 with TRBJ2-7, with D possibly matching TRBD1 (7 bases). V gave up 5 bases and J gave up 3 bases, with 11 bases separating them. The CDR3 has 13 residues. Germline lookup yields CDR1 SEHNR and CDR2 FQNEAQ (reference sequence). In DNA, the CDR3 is TGTGCCAGCAGCGCAGGGGGGAACTACGAGCAGTACTTC. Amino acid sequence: CASSAGGNYEQYF.

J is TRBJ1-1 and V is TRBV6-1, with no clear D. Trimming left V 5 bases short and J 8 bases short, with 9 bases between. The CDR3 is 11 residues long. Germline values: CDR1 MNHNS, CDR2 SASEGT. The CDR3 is CASSYAGEAFF. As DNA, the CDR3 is TGTGCCAGCAGTTACGCGGGAGAAGCTTTCTTT.

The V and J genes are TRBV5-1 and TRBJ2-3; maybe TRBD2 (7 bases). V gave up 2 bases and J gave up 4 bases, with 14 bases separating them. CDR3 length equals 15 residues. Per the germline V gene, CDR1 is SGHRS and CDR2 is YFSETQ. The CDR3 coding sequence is TGCGCCAGCAGCTTCTTGGGGGGGCAGCCAGATACGCAGTATTTT. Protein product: CASSFLGGQPDTQYF.

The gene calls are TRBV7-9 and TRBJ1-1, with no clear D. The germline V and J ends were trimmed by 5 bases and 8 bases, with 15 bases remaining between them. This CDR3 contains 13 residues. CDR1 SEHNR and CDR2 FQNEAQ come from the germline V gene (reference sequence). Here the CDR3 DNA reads TGTGCCAGCAGCCCAGCGGGGAGAAGGGAAGCTTTCTTT. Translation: CASSPAGRREAFF.

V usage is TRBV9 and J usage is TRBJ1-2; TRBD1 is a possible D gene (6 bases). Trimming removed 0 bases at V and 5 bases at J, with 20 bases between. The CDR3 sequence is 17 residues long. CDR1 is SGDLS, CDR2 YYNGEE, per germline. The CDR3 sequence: CASSVVGKDSLLYGYTF. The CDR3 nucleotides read TGTGCCAGCAGCGTAGTGGGGAAGGACAGTCTCCTTTATGGCTACACCTTC.

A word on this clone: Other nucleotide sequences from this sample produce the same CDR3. The CDR3 sequence: CASSYPGQGSYEQYF. The CDR3 nucleotides are TGTGCCAGCAGTTACCCGGGACAGGGGTCATACGAGCAGTACTTC. The rearrangement joins TRBV6-5 to TRBJ2-7; 10 bases agree with TRBD1. Per the germline V gene, CDR1 is MNHEY and CDR2 is SVGAGI. J was trimmed by 4 bases and V by 2 bases; bases with no gene match: 5. This CDR3 spans 15 amino acids.

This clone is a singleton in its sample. The CDR3 sequence: CASSLVLAGTGELFF. The CDR3 region has the DNA TGTGCCAGCAGCTTAGTTCTAGCGGGGACCGGGGAGCTGTTTTTT. The V call is TRBV7-2, the J call TRBJ2-2, with TRBD2 matching over 9 bases. The CDR3 loop spans 15 amino acids. From germline, CDR1 is SGHTA and CDR2 FQGNSA. The V gene end was trimmed by 1 base and the J gene end by 5 bases; junction bases not matched to a gene: 2.

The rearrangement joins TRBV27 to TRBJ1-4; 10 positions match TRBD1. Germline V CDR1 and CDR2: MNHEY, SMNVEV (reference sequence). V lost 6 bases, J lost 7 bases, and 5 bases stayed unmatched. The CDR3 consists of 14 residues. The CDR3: CASRSWTGGEKLFF. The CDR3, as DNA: TGTGCCAGCAGGTCGTGGACAGGGGGTGAAAAACTGTTTTTT.

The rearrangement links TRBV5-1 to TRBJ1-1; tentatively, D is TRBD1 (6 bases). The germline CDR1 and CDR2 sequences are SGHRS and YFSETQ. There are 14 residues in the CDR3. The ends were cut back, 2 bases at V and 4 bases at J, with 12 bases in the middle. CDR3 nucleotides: TGCGCCAGCAGCTTCAGGGAAGGGGGCACTGAAGCTTTCTTT. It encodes CASSFREGGTEAFF.

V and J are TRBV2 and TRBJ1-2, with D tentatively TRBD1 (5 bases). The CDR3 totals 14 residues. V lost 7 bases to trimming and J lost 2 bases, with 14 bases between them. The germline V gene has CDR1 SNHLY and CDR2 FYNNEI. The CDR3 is CASILLGGNYGYTF. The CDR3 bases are TGTGCCAGCATATTGTTGGGGGGGAACTATGGCTACACCTTC.

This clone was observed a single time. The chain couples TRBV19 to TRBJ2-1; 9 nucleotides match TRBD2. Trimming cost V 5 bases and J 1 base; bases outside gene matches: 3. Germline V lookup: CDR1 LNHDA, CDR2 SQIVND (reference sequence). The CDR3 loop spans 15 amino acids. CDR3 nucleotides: TGTGCCAGTAGTTATAGCGGGAGTTCCTACAATGAGCAGTTCTTC. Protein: CASSYSGSSYNEQFF.

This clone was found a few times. The CDR3 DNA is TGCGCCAGCAGCCAAAACAGGATTAGTCAGCCCCAGCATTTT. Its translation is CASSQNRISQPQHF. The chain links TRBV4-1 to TRBJ1-5; TRBD1 is a possible D gene (5 bases). Looked up from germline, CDR1 is MGHRA and CDR2 is YSYEKL. CDR3 length: 14 residues. Deletions cut 2 bases from V and 6 bases from J, with 11 bases between.

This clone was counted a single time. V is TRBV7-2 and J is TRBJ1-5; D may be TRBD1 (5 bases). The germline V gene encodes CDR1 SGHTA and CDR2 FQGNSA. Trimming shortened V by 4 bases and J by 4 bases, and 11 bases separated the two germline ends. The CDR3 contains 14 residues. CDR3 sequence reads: CASSSDTTNQPQHF. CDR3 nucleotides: TGTGCCAGCAGCTCGGACACCACGAATCAGCCCCAGCATTTT.

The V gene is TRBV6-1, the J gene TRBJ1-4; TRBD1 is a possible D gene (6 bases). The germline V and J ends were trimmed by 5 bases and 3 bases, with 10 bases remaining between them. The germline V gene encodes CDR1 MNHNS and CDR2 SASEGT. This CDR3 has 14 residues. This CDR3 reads CASSTGSANEKLFF. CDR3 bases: TGTGCCAGCAGTACAGGGTCGGCTAATGAAAAACTGTTTTTT.

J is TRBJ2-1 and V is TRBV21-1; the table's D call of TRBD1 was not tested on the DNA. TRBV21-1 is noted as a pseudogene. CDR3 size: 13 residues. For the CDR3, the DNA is TGTGCCAGCAGCCGCCTCAGATACAATGAGCAGTTCTTC. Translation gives CASSRLRYNEQFF.

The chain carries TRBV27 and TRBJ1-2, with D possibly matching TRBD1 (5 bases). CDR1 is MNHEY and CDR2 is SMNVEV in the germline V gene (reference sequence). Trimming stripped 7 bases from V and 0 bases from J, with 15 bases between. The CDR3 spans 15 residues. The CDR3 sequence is CASKGGATANYGYTF. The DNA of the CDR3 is TGTGCCAGCAAGGGAGGGGCTACAGCTAACTATGGCTACACCTTC.

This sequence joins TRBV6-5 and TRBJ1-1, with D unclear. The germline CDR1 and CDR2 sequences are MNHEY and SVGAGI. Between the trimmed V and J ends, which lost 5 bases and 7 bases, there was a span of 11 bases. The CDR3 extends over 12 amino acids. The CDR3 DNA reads TGTGCCAGCAGTCCTAACAGTAATGAAGCTTTCTTT. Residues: CASSPNSNEAFF.

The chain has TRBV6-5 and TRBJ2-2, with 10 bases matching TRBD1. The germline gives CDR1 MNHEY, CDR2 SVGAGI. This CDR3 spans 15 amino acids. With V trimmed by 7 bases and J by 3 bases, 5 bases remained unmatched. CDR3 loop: CASKVGTGDTGELFF. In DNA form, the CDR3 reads TGTGCCAGCAAAGTTGGGACAGGGGACACCGGGGAGCTGTTTTTT.

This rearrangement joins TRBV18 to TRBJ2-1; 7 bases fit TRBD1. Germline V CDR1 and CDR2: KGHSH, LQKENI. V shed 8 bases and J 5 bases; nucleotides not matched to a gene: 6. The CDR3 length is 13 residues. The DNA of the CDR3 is TGTGCCAGCGCGAGGGACAGACACAATGAGCAGTTCTTC. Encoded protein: CASARDRHNEQFF.

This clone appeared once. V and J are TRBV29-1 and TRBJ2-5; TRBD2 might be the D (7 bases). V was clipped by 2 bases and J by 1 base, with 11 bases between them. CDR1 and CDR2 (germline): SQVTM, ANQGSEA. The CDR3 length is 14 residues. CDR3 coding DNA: TGCAGCGTTGAACGTGGGGGGGCCCAAGAGACCCAGTACTTC. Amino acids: CSVERGGAQETQYF.

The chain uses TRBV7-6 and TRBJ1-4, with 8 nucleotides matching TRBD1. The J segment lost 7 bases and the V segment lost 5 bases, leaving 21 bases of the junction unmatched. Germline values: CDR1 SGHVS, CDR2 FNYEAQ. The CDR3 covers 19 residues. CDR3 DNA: TGTGCCAGCAGCCTCCCGCGTGGGACAGGTATAGGTGAAGGTGAAAAACTGTTTTTT. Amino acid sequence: CASSLPRGTGIGEGEKLFF. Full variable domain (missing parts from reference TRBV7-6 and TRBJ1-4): GAGVSQSPRYKVTKRGQDVALRCDPISGHVSLYWYRQALGQGPEFLTYFNYEAQQDKSGLPNDRFSAERPEGSISTLTIQRTEQRDSAMYRCASSLPRGTGIGEGEKLFFGSGTQLSVL.

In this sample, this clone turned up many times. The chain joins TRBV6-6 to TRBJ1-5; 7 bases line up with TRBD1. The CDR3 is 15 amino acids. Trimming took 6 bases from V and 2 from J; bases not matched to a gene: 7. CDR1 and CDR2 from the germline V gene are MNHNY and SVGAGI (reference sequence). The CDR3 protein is CASSRDRAGNQPQHF. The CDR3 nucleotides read TGTGCCAGCAGCAGAGACAGGGCGGGCAATCAGCCCCAGCATTTT.

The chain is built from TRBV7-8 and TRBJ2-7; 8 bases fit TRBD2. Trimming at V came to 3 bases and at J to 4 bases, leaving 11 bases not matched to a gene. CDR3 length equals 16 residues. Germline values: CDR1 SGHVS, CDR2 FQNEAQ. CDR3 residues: CASSFPPGLVAYEQYF. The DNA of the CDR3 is TGTGCCAGCAGCTTTCCGCCGGGACTAGTGGCTTACGAGCAGTACTTC.

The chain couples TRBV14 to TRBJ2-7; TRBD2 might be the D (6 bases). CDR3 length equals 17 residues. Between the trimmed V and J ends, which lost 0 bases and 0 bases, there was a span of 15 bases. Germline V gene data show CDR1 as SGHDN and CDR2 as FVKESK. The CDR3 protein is CASSQEAGTVISYEQYF. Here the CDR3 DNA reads TGTGCCAGCAGCCAAGAGGCCGGGACTGTAATCTCCTACGAGCAGTACTTC.